This TCR beta chain appears in the sequencing data of a study of CD8+ T cells in alopecia areata. Study-wide results and limits: Patients shared TCRs less clearly than mice did, possibly owing to HLA.

Germline assignment: CDR1 MNHEY and CDR2 SMNVEV (reference sequence). This CDR3 comprises 11 residues. Deletions cut 5 bases from V and 5 bases from J, with 7 bases between. Extraction of RNA preceded its reverse transcription into cDNA, which served as the sequencing template. Assay: immunoSEQ multiplex PCR; the TCRdb copy retains only in-frame clones and omits some. The table records 65,000 to 95,000 clones, roughly 51% of them present only once. Points on this clone: The target antigen is unknown. A single base is all that separates this from a far larger clone, so a read error is likely.

The chain employs TRBV27 and TRBJ2-7, with D perhaps matching TRBD1 or TRBD2 (6 bases each). The sequenced sample was NKG2D-high CD8+ T cells sorted from blood. The TCR was taken from a human donor with alopecia areata. CDR3 DNA: TGTGCCAGCAGTGGGGGGCACGAGCAGTACTTC. Residues: CASSGGHEQYF.